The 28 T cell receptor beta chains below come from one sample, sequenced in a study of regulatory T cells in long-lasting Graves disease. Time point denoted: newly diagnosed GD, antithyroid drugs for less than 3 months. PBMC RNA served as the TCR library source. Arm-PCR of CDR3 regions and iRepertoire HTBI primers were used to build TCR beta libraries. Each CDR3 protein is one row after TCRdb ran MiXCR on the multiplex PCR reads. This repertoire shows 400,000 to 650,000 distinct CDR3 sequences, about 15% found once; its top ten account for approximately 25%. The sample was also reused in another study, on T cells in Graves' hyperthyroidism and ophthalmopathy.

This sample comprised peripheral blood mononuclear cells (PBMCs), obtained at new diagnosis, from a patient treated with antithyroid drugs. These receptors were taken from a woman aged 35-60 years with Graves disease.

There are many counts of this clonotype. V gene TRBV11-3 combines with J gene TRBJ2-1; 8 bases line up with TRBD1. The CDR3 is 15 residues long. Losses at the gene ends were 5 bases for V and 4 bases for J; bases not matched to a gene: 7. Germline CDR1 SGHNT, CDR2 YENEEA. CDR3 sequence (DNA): TGTGCCAGCAGCGGACAGGGCGAAGGATACAATGAGCAGTTCTTC. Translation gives CASSGQGEGYNEQFF. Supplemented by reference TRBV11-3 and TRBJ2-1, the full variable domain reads EAGVVQSPRYKIIEKKQPVAFWCNPISGHNTLYWYLQNLGQGPELLIRYENEEAVDDSQLPKDRFSAERLKGVDSTLKIQPAELGDSAVYLCASSGQGEGYNEQFFGPGTRLTVL.

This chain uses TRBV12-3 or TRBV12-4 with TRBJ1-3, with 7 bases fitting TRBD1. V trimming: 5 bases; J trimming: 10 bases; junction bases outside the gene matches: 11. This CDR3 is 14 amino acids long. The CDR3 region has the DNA TGTGCCAGCAGTCCCACCGACAGGGTTTTAACCATATATTTT. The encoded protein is CASSPTDRVLTIYF.

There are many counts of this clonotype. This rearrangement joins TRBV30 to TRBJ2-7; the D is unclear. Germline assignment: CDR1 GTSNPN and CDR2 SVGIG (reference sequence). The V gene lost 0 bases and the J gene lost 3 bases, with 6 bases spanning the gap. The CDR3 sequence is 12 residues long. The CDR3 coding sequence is TGTGCCTGGAGTGTACACCACTACGAGCAGTACTTC. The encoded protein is CAWSVHHYEQYF.

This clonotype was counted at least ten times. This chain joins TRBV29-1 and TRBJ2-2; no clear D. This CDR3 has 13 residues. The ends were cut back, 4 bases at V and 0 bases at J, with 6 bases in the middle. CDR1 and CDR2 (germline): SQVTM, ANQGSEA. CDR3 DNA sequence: TGCAGCGTTGGACGGTCGAACACCGGGGAGCTGTTTTTT. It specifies CSVGRSNTGELFF.

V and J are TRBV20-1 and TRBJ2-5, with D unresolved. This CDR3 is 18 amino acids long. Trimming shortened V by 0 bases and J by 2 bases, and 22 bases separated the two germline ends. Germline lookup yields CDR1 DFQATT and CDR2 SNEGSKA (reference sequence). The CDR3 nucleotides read TGCAGTGCTAGAGATAGGGTCCCGACGGCTGAATGGCAAGAGACCCAGTACTTC. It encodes CSARDRVPTAEWQETQYF.

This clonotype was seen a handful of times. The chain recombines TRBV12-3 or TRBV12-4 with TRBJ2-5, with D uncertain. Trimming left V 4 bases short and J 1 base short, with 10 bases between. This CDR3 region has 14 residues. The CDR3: CASSSRLFQETQYF. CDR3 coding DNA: TGTGCCAGCAGTTCCAGATTATTCCAAGAGACCCAGTACTTC.

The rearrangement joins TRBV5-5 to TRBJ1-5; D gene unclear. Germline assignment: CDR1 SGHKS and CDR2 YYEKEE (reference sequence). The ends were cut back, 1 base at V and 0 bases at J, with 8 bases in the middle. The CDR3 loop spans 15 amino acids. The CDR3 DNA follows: TGTGCCAGCAGCTTGTATGAATATAGCAATCAGCCCCAGCATTTT. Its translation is CASSLYEYSNQPQHF.

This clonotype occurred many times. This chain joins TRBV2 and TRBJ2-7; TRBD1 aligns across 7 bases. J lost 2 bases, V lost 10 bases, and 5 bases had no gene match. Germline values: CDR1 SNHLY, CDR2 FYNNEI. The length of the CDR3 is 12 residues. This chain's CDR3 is CAITGTAYEQYF. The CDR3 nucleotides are TGTGCCATCACGGGGACAGCCTACGAGCAGTACTTC.

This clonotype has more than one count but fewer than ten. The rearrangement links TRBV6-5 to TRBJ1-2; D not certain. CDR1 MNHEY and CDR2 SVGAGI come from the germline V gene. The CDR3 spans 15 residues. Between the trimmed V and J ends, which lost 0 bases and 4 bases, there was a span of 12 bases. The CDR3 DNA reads TGTGCCAGCAGTTACTCGACCCCGGCCGCCTATGGCTACACCTTC. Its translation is CASSYSTPAAYGYTF.

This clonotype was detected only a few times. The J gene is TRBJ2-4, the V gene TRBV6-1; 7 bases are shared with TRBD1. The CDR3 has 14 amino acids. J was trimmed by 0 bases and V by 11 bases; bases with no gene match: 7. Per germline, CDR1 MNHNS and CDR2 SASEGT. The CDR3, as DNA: TGTGCCTTTGTTAGGGGGCTAGCCAAAAACATTCAGTACTTC. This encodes CAFVRGLAKNIQYF.

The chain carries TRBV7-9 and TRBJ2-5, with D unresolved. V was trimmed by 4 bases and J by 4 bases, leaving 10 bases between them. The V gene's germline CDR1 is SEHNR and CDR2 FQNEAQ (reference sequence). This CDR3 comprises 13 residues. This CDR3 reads CASSSPDSETQYF. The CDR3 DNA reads TGTGCCAGCAGCTCACCCGATTCAGAGACCCAGTACTTC.

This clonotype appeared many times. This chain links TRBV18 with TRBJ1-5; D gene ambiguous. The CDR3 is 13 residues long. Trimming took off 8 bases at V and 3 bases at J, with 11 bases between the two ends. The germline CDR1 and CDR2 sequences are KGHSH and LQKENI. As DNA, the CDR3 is TGTGCCAGCAGTTCAGGCCCCAATCAGCCCCAGCATTTT. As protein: CASSSGPNQPQHF.

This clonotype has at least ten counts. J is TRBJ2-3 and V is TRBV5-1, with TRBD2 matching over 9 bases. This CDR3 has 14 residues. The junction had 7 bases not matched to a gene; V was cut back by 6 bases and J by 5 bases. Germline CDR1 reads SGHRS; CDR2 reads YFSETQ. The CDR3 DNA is TGCGCCAGCACGAGCGGGGGGCCGGTAGATACGCAGTATTTT. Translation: CASTSGGPVDTQYF.

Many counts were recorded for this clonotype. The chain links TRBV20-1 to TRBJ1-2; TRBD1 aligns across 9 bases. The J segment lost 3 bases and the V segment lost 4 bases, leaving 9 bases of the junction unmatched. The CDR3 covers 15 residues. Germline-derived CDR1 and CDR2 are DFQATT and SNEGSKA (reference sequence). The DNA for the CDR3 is TGCAGTGCTACCGGGACAGGGAAAGGTTACTATGGCTACACCTTC. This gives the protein CSATGTGKGYYGYTF.

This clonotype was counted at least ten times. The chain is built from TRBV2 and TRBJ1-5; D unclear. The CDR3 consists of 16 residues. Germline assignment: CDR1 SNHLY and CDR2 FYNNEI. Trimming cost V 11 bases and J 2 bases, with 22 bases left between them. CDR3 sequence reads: CAGNLEEQLGNQPQHF. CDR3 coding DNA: TGTGCCGGCAATCTCGAGGAACAGCTCGGCAATCAGCCCCAGCATTTT.

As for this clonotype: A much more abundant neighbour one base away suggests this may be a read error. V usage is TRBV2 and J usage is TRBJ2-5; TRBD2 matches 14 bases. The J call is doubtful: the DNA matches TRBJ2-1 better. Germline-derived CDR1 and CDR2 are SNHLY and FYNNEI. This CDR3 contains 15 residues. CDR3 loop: CASSETGLAGGEQFF. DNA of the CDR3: TGTGCCAGCAGTGAAACTGGACTAGCGGGGGGTGAGCAGTTCTTC.

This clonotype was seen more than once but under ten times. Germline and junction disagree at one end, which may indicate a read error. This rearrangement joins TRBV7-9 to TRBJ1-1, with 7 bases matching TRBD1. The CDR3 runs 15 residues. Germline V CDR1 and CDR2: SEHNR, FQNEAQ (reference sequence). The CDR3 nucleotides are TGCGCCAGCAGCCCACTTAACAGGGGACCAACTGAAGCTTTCTTT. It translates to CASSPLNRGPTEAFF. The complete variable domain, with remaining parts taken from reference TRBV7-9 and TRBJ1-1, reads DTGVSQNPRHKITKRGQNVTFRCDPISEHNRLYWYRQTLGQGPEFLTYFQNEAQLEKSRLLSDRFSAERPKGSFSTLEIQRTEQGDSAMYLCASSPLNRGPTEAFFGQGTRLTVV.

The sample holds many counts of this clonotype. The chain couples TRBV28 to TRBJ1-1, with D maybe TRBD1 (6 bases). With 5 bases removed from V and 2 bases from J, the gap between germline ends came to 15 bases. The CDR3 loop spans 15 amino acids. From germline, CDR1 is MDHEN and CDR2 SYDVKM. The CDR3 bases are TGTGCCAGCAGTCCCCGGACAGTTAAAAACACTGAAGCTTTCTTT. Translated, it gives CASSPRTVKNTEAFF.

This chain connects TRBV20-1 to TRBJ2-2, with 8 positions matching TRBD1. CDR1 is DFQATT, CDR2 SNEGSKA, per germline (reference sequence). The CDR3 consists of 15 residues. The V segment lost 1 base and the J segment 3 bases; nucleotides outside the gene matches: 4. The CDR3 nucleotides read TGCAGTGCTAGAGGCCGGGACAGGTACACCGGGGAGCTGTTTTTT. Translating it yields CSARGRDRYTGELFF.

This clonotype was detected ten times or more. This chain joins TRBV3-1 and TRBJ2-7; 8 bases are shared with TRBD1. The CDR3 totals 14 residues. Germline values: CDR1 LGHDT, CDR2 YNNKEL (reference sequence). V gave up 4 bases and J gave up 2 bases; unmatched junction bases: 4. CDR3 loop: CASSRQGSTYEQYF. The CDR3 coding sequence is TGTGCCAGCAGCCGACAGGGGAGCACCTACGAGCAGTACTTC.

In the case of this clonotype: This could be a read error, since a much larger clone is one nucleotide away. The chain's CDR3 is CACSYARRTEAFF. The DNA of the CDR3 is TGTGCCTGCAGTTACGCCCGGCGAACTGAAGCTTTCTTT. The chain employs TRBV6-2 or TRBV6-3 and TRBJ1-1; D remains ambiguous. The CDR3 is 13 amino acids. CDR1 and CDR2 from the germline V gene are MNHEY and SVGEGT.

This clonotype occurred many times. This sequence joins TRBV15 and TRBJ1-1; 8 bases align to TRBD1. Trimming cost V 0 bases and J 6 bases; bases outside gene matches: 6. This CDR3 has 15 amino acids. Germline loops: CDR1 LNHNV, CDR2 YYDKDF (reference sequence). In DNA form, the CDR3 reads TGTGCCACCAGCAGAGACAGGGGGCTGGTCGCTGAAGCTTTCTTT. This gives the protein CATSRDRGLVAEAFF.

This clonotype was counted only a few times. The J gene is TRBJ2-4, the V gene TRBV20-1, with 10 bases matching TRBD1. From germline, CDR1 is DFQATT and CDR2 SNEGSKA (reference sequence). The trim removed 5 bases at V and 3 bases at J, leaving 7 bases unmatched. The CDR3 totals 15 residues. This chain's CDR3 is CSALDRGLIKNIQYF. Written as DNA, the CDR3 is TGCAGTGCTCTCGACAGGGGGCTTATCAAAAACATTCAGTACTTC.

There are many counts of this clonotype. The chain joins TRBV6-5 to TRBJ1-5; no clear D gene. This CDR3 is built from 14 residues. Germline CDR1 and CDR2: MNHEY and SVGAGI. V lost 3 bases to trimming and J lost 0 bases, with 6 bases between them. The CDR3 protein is CASSYRYSNQPQHF. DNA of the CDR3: TGTGCCAGCAGTTATCGGTATAGCAATCAGCCCCAGCATTTT.

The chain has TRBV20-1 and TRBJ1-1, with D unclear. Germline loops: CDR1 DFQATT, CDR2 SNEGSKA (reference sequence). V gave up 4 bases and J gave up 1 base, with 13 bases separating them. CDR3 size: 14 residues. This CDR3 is CSATLGSANTEAFF. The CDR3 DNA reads TGCAGTGCTACATTAGGGAGTGCGAACACTGAAGCTTTCTTT.

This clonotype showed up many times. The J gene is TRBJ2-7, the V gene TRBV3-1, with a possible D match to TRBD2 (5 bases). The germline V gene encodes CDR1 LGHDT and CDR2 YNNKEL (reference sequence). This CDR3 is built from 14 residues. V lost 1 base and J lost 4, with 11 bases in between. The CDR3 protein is CASSQAAGGYEQYF. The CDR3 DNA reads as TGTGCCAGCAGCCAAGCGGCAGGCGGGTACGAGCAGTACTTC.

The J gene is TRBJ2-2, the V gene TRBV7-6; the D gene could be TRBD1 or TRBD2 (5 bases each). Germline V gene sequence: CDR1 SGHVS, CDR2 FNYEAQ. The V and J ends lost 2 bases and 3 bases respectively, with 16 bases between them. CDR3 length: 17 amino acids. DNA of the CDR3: TGTGCCAGCAGCTTACGGGGACGGTCGATTGACACCGGGGAGCTGTTTTTT. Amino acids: CASSLRGRSIDTGELFF.

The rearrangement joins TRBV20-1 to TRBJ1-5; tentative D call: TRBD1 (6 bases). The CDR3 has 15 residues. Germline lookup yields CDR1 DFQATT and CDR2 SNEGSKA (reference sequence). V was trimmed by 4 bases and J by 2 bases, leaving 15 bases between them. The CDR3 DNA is TGCAGTGCTATTGGGGTTTGGACAGGCAATCAGCCCCAGCATTTT. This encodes CSAIGVWTGNQPQHF.